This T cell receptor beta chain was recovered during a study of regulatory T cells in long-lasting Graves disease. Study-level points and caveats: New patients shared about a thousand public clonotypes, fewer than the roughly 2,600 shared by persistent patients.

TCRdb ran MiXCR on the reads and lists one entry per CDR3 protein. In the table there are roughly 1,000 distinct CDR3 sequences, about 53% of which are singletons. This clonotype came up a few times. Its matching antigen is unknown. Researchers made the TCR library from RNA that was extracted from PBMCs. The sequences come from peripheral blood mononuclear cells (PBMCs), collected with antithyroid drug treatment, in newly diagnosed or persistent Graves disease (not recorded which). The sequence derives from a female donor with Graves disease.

The CDR3 sequence: CATELDTQYF. The CDR3 region has the DNA TGTGCCACCGAGCTCGATACGCAGTATTTT. The V call is TRBV24-1, the J call TRBJ2-3, with no clear D. Germline CDR1 and CDR2: KGHDR and SFDVKD. The ends were cut back, 9 bases at V and 6 bases at J, with 6 bases in the middle. This CDR3 contains 10 residues.